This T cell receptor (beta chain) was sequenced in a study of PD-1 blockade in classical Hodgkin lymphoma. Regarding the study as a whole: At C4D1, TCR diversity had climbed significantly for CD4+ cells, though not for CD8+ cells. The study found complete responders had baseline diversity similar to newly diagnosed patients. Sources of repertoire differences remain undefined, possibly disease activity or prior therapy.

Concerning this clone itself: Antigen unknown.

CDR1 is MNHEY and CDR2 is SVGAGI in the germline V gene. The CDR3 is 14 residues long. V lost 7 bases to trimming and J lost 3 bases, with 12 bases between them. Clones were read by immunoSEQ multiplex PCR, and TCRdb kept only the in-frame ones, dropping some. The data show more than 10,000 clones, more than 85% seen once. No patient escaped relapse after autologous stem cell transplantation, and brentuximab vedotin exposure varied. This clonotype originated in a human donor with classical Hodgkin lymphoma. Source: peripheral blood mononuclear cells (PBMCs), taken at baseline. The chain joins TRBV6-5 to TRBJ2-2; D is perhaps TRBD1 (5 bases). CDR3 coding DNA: TGTGCCAGCACCTCCAGGGCCTACACCGGGGAGCTGTTTTTT. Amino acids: CASTSRAYTGELFF.